These 17 T cell receptor beta chains share one sample of origin, sequenced in a study of CD8+CD57+ T cells in acquired aplastic anemia listed by TCRdb under 2018. The patients picked for sequencing were ones in whom flow cytometry had shown an expansion of CD8+CD57+ cells. The run used an Illumina HiSeq 2000. Genomic DNA served as template for TCR beta VDJ combination and CDR3 sequence profiling. TCRdb trimmed the raw reads at Q25, called clones with MiXCR and kept productive beta chains. Rows with one shared CDR3 protein collapse into an entry with the most common genes and DNA. The table for this sample lists about 120,000 distinct CDR3 sequences; under 60% of them were counted only once. Of the sample, 29% is held by the ten largest clones. What was sequenced was sorted CD4+, CD8+, or CD8+CD57+ T cells (not recorded which) from PBMCs. The source of these receptors is a human donor with aplastic anemia.

Ten or more counts support this clonotype. The chain has TRBV11-2 and TRBJ2-1; the match to TRBD2 covers 9 bases. With 4 bases clipped from V and 7 bases from J, the junction kept 8 bases outside the gene matches. The germline V gene encodes CDR1 SGHAT and CDR2 FQNNGV. CDR3 length equals 15 residues. CDR3 sequence reads: CASSSVSGGGNEQFF. Written as DNA, the CDR3 is TGTGCCAGCAGCTCTGTTAGCGGGGGTGGGAATGAGCAGTTCTTC.

V is TRBV7-9 and J is TRBJ2-1; TRBD1 matches at 7 bases. The CDR3 is 12 amino acids. Trimming cost V 3 bases and J 9 bases; bases outside gene matches: 2. Germline V lookup: CDR1 SEHNR, CDR2 FQNEAQ (reference sequence). CDR3 region: CASSFRQGEQFF. Written as DNA, the CDR3 is TGTGCCAGCAGCTTCCGACAGGGTGAGCAGTTCTTC. Full variable domain (outside the CDR3, taken from reference TRBV7-9 and TRBJ2-1): DTGVSQNPRHKITKRGQNVTFRCDPISEHNRLYWYRQTLGQGPEFLTYFQNEAQLEKSRLLSDRFSAERPKGSFSTLEIQRTEQGDSAMYLCASSFRQGEQFFGPGTRLTVL.

This clonotype occurred a few times. V is TRBV27 and J is TRBJ1-1; D may be TRBD1 (5 bases). This CDR3 is 14 amino acids long. Germline V gene lookup returns CDR1 MNHEY and CDR2 SMNVEV (reference sequence). Trimming removed 2 bases at V and 8 bases at J, with 15 bases between. The CDR3 is CASSLGTGPYEAFF. For the CDR3, the DNA is TGTGCCAGCAGTTTAGGTACGGGACCTTACGAAGCTTTCTTT.

The rearrangement links TRBV7-9 to TRBJ2-2; D gene unclear. The germline V gene encodes CDR1 SEHNR and CDR2 FQNEAQ (reference sequence). The CDR3 is 14 amino acids. Trimming took 0 bases from V and 10 from J, leaving 12 bases between them. This chain's CDR3 is CASSLATAIEELFF. The CDR3 nucleotides read TGTGCCAGCAGCTTAGCGACCGCGATTGAGGAGCTGTTTTTT.

This clonotype was observed at least ten times. V and J are TRBV11-2 and TRBJ1-1; no reliable D call. This CDR3 comprises 17 residues. V was cut by 0 bases and J by 0 bases, with 14 bases left in between. Germline V gene lookup returns CDR1 SGHAT and CDR2 FQNNGV. DNA of the CDR3: TGTGCCAGCAGCTTAGATATGAGCGGTCTCATGAACACTGAAGCTTTCTTT. Translated: CASSLDMSGLMNTEAFF.

V is TRBV7-3 and J is TRBJ2-1; 10 bases are shared with TRBD2. The junction had 8 bases not matched to a gene; V was cut back by 4 bases and J by 8 bases. The CDR3 is 15 residues long. Germline V CDR1 and CDR2: SGHTA, FQGTGA. The CDR3 loop is CASSSLLAGEHEQFF. CDR3 sequence (DNA): TGTGCCAGCAGCTCCCTTCTAGCGGGAGAGCATGAGCAGTTCTTC.

Of note for this clonotype: Relative to the germline gene, one junction end is altered; a read error may explain this. The chain is built from TRBV2 and TRBJ1-2; TRBD1 matches 9 bases. Germline-derived CDR1 and CDR2 are SNHLY and FYNNEI. The CDR3 is 15 residues long. Here the CDR3 reads CATSDGTGLFYGYTF. CDR3 nucleotides: TGTGCCACCAGTGATGGGACAGGGCTCTTCTATGGCTACACCTTC.

This clonotype was observed a few times. The V gene is TRBV19, the J gene TRBJ2-2, with D tentatively TRBD1 or TRBD2 (5 bases each). In germline, CDR1 is LNHDA, CDR2 SQIVND (reference sequence). The CDR3 runs 17 residues. Trimming stripped 1 base from V and 1 base from J, with 13 bases between. The CDR3 spells CASSIGSRGGNTGELFF. The CDR3 DNA reads TGTGCCAGTAGTATAGGCTCACGTGGGGGGAACACCGGGGAGCTGTTTTTT.

V usage is TRBV11-1 and J usage is TRBJ2-7; TRBD2 matches 10 bases. V shed 0 bases, J shed 1 base, and the junction held 3 bases outside the gene matches. The CDR3 is 16 residues long. From germline, CDR1 is SGHAT and CDR2 FQDESV (reference sequence). The CDR3 loop is CASSLAASGSSYEQYF. DNA of the CDR3: TGTGCCAGCAGCTTAGCGGCTAGCGGGAGTTCCTACGAGCAGTACTTC.

In this sample, this clonotype turned up a few times. This chain connects TRBV10-3 to TRBJ2-7; 9 bases map to TRBD1. This CDR3 is built from 13 residues. V dropped 11 bases and J dropped 0; count of bases not matched to a gene: 5. CDR1 is ENHRY and CDR2 is SYGVKD in the germline V gene. DNA for the CDR3: TGTGCCTCCCGGGACAGGGACTCCTACGAGCAGTACTTC. This sequence encodes CASRDRDSYEQYF.

Ten or more counts support this clonotype. This chain connects TRBV19 to TRBJ1-5; 9 bases fit TRBD1. The CDR3 sequence is 14 residues long. The trim removed 7 bases at V and 3 bases at J, leaving 4 bases unmatched. Looked up from germline, CDR1 is LNHDA and CDR2 is SQIVND (reference sequence). This CDR3 is CASTRDRVNQPQHF. DNA of the CDR3: TGTGCCAGTACCCGGGACAGGGTCAATCAGCCCCAGCATTTT.

This sequence joins TRBV24-1 and TRBJ2-7, with TRBD1 identical over 12 bases. J lost 3 bases, V lost 2 bases, and 4 bases had no gene match. In germline, CDR1 is KGHDR, CDR2 SFDVKD. The CDR3 loop spans 16 amino acids. Written as DNA, the CDR3 is TGTGCCACCAGTGATTCGGGGGACAGGGGGCTCTACGAGCAGTACTTC. Translating it yields CATSDSGDRGLYEQYF.

This clonotype came up once. The rearrangement links TRBV24-1 to TRBJ1-1; D is undetermined. Trimming took off 3 bases at V and 8 bases at J, with 9 bases between the two ends. Looked up from germline, CDR1 is KGHDR and CDR2 is SFDVKD. The CDR3 sequence is 12 residues long. The CDR3 DNA sequence: TGTGCCACCAGTGATACAGCCGAGGAAGCTTTCTTT. Its protein product is CATSDTAEEAFF.

J is TRBJ1-2 and V is TRBV24-1, with D possibly being TRBD1 (5 bases). The CDR3 runs 13 residues. V dropped 5 bases and J dropped 6 bases, with 12 bases sitting between them. The germline CDR1 and CDR2 sequences are KGHDR and SFDVKD. CDR3 sequence: CATSGWGDHGYTF. The CDR3 DNA is TGTGCCACCAGTGGTTGGGGGGACCATGGCTACACCTTC.

Ten or more counts support this clonotype. V usage is TRBV2 and J usage is TRBJ2-7; possibly TRBD1 for D (6 bases). Trimming shortened V by 7 bases and J by 2 bases, and 15 bases separated the two germline ends. Germline assignment: CDR1 SNHLY and CDR2 FYNNEI. The length of the CDR3 is 14 residues. The CDR3 nucleotides read TGTGCCAGCATTACAGGGACGGAGCCCTACGAGCAGTACTTC. Translation: CASITGTEPYEQYF.

V usage is TRBV24-1 and J usage is TRBJ2-2, with a tentative D call TRBD1 (7 bases). CDR1 and CDR2 from the germline V gene are KGHDR and SFDVKD. Trimming cost V 12 bases and J 6 bases, with 10 bases left between them. This CDR3 spans 11 amino acids. The CDR3 sequence: CAAGQPGELFF. CDR3 in DNA: TGTGCCGCGGGACAGCCCGGGGAGCTGTTTTTT.

This chain connects TRBV7-2 to TRBJ2-5, with D possibly being TRBD1 (6 bases). This CDR3 has 12 residues. Between the trimmed V and J ends, which lost 8 bases and 0 bases, there was a span of 7 bases. Germline CDR1 is SGHTA and CDR2 is FQGNSA. The CDR3 DNA reads TGTGCCAGCCGGACAGACCAAGAGACCCAGTACTTC. Encoded protein: CASRTDQETQYF. Using reference TRBV7-2 and TRBJ2-5 for the parts outside the CDR3, the full variable domain is GAGVSQSPSNKVTEKGKDVELRCDPISGHTALYWYRQSLGQGLEFLIYFQGNSAPDKSGLPSDRFSAERTGGSVSTLTIQRTQQEDSAVYLCASRTDQETQYFGPGTRLLVL.